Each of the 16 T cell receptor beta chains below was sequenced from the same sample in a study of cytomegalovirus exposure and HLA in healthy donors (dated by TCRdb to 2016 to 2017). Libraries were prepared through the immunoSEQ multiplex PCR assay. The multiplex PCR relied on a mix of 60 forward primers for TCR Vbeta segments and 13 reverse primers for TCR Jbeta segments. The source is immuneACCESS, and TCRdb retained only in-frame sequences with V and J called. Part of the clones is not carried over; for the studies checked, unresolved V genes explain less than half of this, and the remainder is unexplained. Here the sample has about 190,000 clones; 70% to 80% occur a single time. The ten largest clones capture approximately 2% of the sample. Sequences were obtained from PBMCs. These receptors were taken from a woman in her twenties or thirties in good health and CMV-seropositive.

The CDR3 here is CATSRQGQGGGYTF. The CDR3, as DNA: TGTGCCACCAGCAGACAAGGACAGGGTGGTGGCTACACCTTC. The chain combines TRBV15 with TRBJ1-2; 8 nucleotides agree with TRBD1. After removal of 2 bases from V and 7 bases from J, the junction contained 6 bases not matched to a gene. Germline V gene sequence: CDR1 LNHNV, CDR2 YYDKDF (reference sequence). There are 14 residues in the CDR3.

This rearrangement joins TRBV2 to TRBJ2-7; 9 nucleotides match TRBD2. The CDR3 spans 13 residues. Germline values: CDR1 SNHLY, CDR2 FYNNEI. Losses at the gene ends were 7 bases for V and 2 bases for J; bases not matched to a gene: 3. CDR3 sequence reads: CASTSGAAYEQYF. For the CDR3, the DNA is TGTGCCAGCACTAGCGGGGCAGCCTACGAGCAGTACTTC.

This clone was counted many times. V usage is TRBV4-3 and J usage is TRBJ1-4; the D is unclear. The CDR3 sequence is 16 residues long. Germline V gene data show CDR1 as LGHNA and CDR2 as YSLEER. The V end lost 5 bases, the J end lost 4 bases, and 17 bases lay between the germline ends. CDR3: CASSKGSGQSNEKLFF. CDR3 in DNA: TGCGCCAGCAGCAAAGGCAGCGGGCAGAGTAATGAAAAACTGTTTTTT.

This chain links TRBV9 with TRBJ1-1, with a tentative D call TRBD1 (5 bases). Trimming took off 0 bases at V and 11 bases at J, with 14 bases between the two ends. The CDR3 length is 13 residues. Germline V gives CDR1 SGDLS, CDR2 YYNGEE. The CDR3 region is CASSVETDGGAFF. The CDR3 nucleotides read TGTGCCAGCAGCGTAGAGACAGATGGGGGGGCTTTCTTT.

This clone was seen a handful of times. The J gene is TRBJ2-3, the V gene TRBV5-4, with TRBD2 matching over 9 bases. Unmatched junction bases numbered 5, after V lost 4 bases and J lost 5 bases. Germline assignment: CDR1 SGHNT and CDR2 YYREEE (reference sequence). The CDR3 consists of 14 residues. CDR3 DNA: TGTGCCAGCAGCATAGCGGGAGCGGGAGATACGCAGTATTTT. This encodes CASSIAGAGDTQYF.

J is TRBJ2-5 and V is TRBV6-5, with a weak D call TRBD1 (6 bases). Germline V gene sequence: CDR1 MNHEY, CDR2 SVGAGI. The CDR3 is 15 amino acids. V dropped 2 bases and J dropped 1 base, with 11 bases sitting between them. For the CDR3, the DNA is TGTGCCAGCAGTTACGCGACAGGTACCCAAGAGACCCAGTACTTC. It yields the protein CASSYATGTQETQYF.

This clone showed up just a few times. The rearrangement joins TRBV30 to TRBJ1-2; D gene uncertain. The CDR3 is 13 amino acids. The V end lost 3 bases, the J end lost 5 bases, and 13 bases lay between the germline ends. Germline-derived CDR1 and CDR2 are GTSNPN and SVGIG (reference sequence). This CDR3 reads CAWSIQLQYGYTF. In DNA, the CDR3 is TGTGCCTGGAGCATACAGCTACAATATGGCTACACCTTC.

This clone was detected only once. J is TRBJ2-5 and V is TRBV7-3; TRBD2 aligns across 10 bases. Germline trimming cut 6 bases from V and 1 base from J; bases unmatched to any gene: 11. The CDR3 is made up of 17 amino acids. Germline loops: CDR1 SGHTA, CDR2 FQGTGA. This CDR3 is CASSTKASGGFQETQYF. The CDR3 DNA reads TGTGCCAGCAGTACTAAGGCTAGCGGGGGATTCCAAGAGACCCAGTACTTC.

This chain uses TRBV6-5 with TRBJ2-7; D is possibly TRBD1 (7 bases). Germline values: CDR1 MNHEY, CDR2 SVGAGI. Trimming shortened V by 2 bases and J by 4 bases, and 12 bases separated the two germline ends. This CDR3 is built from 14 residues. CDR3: CASSYSPGGYEQYF. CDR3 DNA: TGTGCCAGCAGTTACAGTCCAGGGGGGTACGAGCAGTACTTC.

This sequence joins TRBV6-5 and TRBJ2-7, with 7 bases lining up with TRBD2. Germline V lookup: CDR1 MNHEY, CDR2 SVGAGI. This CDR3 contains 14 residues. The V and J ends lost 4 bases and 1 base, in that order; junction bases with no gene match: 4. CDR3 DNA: TGTGCCAGCAGTTTGCTAGCGGAGTCCTACGAGCAGTACTTC. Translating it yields CASSLLAESYEQYF.

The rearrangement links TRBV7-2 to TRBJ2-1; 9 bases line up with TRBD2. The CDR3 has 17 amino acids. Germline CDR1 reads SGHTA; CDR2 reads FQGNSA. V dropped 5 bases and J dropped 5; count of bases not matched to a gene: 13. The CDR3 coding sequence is TGTGCCAGCAGCCCCCTGGGGCTAGCGGGGCGAAACAATGAGCAGTTCTTC. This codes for CASSPLGLAGRNNEQFF.

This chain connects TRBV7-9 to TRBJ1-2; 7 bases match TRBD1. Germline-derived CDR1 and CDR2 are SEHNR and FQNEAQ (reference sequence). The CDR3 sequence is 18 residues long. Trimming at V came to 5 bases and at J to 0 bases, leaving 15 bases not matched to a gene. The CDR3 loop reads CASSPQRGRKLANYGYTF. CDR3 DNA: TGTGCCAGCAGCCCACAGAGGGGGCGCAAGTTGGCTAACTATGGCTACACCTTC.

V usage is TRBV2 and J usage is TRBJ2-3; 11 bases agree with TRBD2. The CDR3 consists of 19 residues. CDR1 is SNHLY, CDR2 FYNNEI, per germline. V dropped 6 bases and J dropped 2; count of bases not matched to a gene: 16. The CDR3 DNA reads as TGTGCCAGCAGCCCTGTCCTAGCGGGAGGACCAGGGGCCACAGATACGCAGTATTTT. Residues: CASSPVLAGGPGATDTQYF.

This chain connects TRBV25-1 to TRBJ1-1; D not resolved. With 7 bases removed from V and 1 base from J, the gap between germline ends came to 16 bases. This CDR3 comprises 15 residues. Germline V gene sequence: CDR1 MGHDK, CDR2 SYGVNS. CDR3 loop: CASTRFGSKNTEAFF. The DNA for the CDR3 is TGTGCCAGCACGCGGTTTGGAAGCAAGAACACTGAAGCTTTCTTT.

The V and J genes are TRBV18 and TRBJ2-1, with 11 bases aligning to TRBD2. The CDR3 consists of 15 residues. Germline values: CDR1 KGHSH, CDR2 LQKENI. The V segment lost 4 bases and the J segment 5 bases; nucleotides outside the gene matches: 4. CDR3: CASSLAGGQDNEQFF. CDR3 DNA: TGTGCCAGCTCACTAGCGGGAGGGCAGGACAATGAGCAGTTCTTC.

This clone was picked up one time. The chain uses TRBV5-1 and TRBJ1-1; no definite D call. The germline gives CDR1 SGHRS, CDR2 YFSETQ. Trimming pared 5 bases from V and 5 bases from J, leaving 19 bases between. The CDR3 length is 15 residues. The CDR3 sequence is CASSSTDWSGTEAFF. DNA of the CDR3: TGCGCCAGCAGTTCTACCGACTGGTCGGGGACTGAAGCTTTCTTT.